These 2 T cell receptor beta chains originate from one sample sequenced in a study of blood T cell repertoires in COVID-19. Generated by immunoSEQ multiplex PCR, the TCRdb table keeps only in-frame clones and is missing some. The table includes 370,000 or so clones, more than 70% detected once. Material for sequencing was PBMCs or T cells enriched from blood (not recorded which). The receptor set was obtained from a man younger than 45 who had recovered from COVID-19.

This clone has only a few counts. The chain links TRBV6-4 to TRBJ2-2; no reliable D call. Trimming cost V 6 bases and J 4 bases, with 24 bases left between them. Germline V gene sequence: CDR1 MRHNA, CDR2 SNTAGT. The CDR3 extends over 18 amino acids. In DNA, the CDR3 is TGTGCCAGCAGCCATACTTCCAACAGTGCCGGTGGCACCGGGGAGCTGTTTTTT. It encodes CASSHTSNSAGGTGELFF.

This clone was counted many times. The chain has TRBV6-1 and TRBJ2-7, with D possibly TRBD2 on 7 matching bases. The CDR3 is 14 residues long. Trimming took off 3 bases at V and 2 bases at J, with 11 bases between the two ends. Germline lookup yields CDR1 MNHNS and CDR2 SASEGT. The CDR3 region has the DNA TGTGCCAGCAGTGAGCGGGGGCCTACCTACGAGCAGTACTTC. It is translated as CASSERGPTYEQYF.